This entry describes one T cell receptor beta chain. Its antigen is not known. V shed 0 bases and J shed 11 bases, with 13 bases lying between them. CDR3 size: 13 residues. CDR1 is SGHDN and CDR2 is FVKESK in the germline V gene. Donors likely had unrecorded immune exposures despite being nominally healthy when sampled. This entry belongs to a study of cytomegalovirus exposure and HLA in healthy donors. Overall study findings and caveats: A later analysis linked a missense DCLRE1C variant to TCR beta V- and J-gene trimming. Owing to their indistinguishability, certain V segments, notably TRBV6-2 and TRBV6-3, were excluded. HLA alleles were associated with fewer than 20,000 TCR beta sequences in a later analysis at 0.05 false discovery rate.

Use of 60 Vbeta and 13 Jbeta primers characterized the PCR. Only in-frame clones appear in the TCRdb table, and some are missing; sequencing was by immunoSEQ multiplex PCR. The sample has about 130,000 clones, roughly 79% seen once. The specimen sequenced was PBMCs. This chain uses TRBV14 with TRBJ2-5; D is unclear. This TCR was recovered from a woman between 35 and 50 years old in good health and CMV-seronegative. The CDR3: CASSQDTRSEQYF. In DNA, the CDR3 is TGTGCCAGCAGCCAAGATACGAGGAGTGAGCAGTACTTC.